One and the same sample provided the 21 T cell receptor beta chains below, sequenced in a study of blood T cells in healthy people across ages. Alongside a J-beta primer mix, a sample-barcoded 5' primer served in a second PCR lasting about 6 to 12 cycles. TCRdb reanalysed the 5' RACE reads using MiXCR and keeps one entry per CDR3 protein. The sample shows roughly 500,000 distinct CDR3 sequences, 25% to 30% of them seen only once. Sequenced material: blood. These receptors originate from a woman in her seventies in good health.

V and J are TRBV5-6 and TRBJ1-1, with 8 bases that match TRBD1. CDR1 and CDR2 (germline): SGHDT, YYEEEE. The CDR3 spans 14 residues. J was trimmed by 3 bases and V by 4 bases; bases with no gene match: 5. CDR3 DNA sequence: TGTGCCAGCAGCGCCCGACAGGGGTACACTGAAGCTTTCTTT. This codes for CASSARQGYTEAFF.

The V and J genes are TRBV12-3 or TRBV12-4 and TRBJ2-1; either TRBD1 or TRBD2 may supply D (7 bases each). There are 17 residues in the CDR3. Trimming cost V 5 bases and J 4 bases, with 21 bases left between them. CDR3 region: CASSNPQGGVRYNEQFF. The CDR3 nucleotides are TGTGCCAGCAGTAACCCCCAGGGGGGGGTACGGTACAATGAGCAGTTCTTC.

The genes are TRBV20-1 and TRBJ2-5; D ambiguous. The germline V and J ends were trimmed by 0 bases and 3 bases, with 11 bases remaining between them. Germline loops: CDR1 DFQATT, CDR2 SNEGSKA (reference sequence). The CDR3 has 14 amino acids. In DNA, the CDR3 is TGCAGTGCTAGAGAAGGCACCTACGAAGAGACCCAGTACTTC. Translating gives CSAREGTYEETQYF.

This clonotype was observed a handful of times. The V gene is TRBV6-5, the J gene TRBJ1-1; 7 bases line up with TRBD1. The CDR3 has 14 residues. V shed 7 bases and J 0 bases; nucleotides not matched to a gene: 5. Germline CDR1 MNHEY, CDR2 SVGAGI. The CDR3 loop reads CASKAGGMNTEAFF. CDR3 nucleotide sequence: TGTGCCAGCAAGGCAGGGGGGATGAACACTGAAGCTTTCTTT.

The CDR3 reads CASSLASREDEQYF. DNA of the CDR3: TGTGCCAGCAGCTTAGCTTCCAGGGAGGACGAGCAGTACTTC. The chain uses TRBV7-2 and TRBJ2-7; maybe TRBD2 (6 bases). The CDR3 extends over 14 amino acids. Trimming removed 0 bases at V and 5 bases at J, with 11 bases between. Germline lookup yields CDR1 SGHTA and CDR2 FQGNSA.

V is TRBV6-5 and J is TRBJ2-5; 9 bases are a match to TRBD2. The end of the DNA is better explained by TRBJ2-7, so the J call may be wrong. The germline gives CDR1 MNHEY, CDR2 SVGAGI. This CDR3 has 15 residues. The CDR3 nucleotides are TGTGCCAGCAGTTACGGTGGCGGGGGGGCTGGCGAGCAGTACTTC. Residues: CASSYGGGGAGEQYF.

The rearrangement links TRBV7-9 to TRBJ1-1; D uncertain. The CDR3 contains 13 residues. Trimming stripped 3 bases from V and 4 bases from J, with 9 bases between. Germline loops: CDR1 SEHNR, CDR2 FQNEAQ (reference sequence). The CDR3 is CASSLNEATEAFF. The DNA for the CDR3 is TGTGCCAGCAGCTTGAATGAGGCCACTGAAGCTTTCTTT.

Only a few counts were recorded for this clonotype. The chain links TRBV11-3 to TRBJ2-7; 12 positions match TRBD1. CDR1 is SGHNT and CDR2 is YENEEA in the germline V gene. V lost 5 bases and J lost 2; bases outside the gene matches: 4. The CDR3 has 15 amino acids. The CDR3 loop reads CASSLGQGATYEQYF. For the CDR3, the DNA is TGTGCCAGCAGCCTGGGACAGGGGGCAACCTACGAGCAGTACTTC. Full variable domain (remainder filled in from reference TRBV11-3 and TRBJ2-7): EAGVVQSPRYKIIEKKQPVAFWCNPISGHNTLYWYLQNLGQGPELLIRYENEEAVDDSQLPKDRFSAERLKGVDSTLKIQPAELGDSAVYLCASSLGQGATYEQYFGPGTRLTVT.

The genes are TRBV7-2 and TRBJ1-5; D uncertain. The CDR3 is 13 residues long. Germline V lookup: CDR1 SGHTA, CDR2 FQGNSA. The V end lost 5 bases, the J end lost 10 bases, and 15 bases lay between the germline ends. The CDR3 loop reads CASSHPNSVPQHF. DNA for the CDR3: TGTGCCAGCAGCCACCCCAACTCAGTACCCCAGCATTTT.

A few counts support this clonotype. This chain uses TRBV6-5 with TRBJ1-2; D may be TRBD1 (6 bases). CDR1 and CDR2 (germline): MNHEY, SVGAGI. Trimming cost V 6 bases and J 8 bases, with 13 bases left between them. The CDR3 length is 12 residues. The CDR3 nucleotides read TGTGCCAGCAGCCGCCGACAGGACGGCTACACCTTC. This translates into CASSRRQDGYTF.

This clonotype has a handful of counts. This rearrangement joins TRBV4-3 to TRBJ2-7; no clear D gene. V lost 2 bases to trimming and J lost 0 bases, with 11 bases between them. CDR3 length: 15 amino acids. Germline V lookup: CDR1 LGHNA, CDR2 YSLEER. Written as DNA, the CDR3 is TGCGCCAGCAGCCAAATGGGCCAGACCTCCTACGAGCAGTACTTC. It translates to CASSQMGQTSYEQYF.

The CDR3 protein is CASSLDSRSLLGYTF. The CDR3 coding sequence is TGTGCCAGCAGCTTGGACTCTCGATCCCTCCTTGGCTACACCTTC. V gene TRBV5-6 combines with J gene TRBJ1-2; D is undetermined. Germline lookup yields CDR1 SGHDT and CDR2 YYEEEE. The CDR3 covers 15 residues. Between the trimmed V and J ends, which lost 0 bases and 7 bases, there was a span of 16 bases.

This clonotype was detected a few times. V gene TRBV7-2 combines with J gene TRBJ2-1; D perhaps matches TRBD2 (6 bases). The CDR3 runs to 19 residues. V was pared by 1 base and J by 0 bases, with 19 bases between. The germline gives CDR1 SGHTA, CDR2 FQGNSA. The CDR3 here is CASSLVLAGQKSSYNEQFF. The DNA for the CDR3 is TGTGCCAGCAGCTTAGTCCTGGCGGGGCAAAAAAGCTCCTACAATGAGCAGTTCTTC.

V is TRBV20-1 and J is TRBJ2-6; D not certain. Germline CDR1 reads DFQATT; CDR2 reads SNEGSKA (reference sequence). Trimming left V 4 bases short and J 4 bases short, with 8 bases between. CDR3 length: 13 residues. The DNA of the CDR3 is TGCAGTGCTAACCTGGACGGGGCCAACGTCCTGACTTTC. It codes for CSANLDGANVLTF.

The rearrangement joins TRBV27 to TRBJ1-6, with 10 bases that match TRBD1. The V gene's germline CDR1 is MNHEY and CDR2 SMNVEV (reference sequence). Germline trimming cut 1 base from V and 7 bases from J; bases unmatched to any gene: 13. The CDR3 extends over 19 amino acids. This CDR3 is CASSLYPGQGSSRNSPLHF. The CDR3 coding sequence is TGTGCCAGCAGTTTATACCCGGGACAGGGGTCTTCAAGGAATTCACCCCTCCACTTT.

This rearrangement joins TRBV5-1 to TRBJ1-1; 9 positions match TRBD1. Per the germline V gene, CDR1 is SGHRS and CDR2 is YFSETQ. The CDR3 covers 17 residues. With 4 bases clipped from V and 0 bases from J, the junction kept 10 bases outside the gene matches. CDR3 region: CASSALTGGTMNTEAFF. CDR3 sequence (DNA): TGCGCCAGCAGCGCTCTGACAGGGGGAACGATGAACACTGAAGCTTTCTTT.

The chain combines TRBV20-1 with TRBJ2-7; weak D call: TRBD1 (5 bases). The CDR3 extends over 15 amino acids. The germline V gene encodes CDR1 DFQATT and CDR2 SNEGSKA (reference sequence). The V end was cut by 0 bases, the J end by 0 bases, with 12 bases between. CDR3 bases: TGCAGTGCTAGAGATGACAGCAGGAGCTCCTACGAGCAGTACTTC. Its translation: CSARDDSRSSYEQYF.

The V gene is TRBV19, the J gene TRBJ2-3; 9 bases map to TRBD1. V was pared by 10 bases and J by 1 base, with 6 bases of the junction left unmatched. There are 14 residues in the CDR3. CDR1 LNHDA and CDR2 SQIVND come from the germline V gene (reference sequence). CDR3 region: CATSDRGGTDTQYF. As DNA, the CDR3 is TGTGCCACCTCGGACAGGGGTGGCACAGATACGCAGTATTTT.

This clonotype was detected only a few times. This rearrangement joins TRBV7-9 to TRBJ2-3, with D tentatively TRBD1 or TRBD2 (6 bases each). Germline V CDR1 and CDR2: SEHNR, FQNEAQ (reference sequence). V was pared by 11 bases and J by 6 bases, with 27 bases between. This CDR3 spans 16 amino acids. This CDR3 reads CASSRPSRGPEDTQYF. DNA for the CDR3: TGTGCCTCAAGTAGACCCTCCCGGGGGCCTGAGGATACGCAGTATTTT.

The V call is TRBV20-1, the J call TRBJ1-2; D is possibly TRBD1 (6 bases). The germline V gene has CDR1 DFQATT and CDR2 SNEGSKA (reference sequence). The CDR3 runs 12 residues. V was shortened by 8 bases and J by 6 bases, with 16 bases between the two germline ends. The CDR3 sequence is CSPEQGSDGYTF. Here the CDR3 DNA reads TGCAGTCCGGAACAGGGTTCCGATGGCTACACCTTC.

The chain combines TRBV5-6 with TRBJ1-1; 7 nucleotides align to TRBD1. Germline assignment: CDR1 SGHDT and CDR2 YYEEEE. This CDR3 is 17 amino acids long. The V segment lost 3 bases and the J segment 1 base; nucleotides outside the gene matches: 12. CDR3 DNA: TGTGCCAGCAGCTCCCCAACAGGGGCATCCAAGAACACTGAAGCTTTCTTT. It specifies CASSSPTGASKNTEAFF.